The T cell receptor (beta chain) under discussion was sequenced for a study of T cells in Graves' hyperthyroidism and ophthalmopathy. As for the study in general: Pretreatment peripheral blood was obtained at initial diagnosis. Whole-study findings and limits: Ophthalmopathy, as predicted by the model, came a median about seven months after the prediction.

This clonotype was seen more than once but under ten times. What it binds is unknown. Using RNA transcripts as the source, TCR beta CDR3 regions were amplified. A first-round RT-PCR of the TCR CDR3 used the HTBI primer set. From the multiplex PCR reads, TCRdb called clonotypes with MiXCR, one entry per CDR3 protein. The sample lists over 300,000 distinct CDR3 sequences; roughly an eighth were seen once. The germline V gene has CDR1 LNHDA and CDR2 SQIVND (reference sequence). The CDR3 length is 13 residues. With 8 bases removed from V and 1 base from J, the gap between germline ends came to 12 bases. Sequencing used blood. This TCR was recovered from a middle-aged woman with Graves' ophthalmopathy. V usage is TRBV19 and J usage is TRBJ2-7; D may be TRBD2 (7 bases). The CDR3 region has the DNA TGTGCCAGTGGGAGGGGGAGTTCCTACGAGCAGTACTTC. Its protein product is CASGRGSSYEQYF.